One and the same sample provided the 19 T cell receptor beta chains below, sequenced in a study of T cell repertoires in cytomegalovirus infection. TCRdb re-called the reads with MiXCR, one entry per CDR3 protein. The table shows more than 350,000 distinct CDR3 sequences, with roughly 30% occurring only once. The material sequenced was PBMCs. Source of these receptors: a human donor in good health (CMV status not recorded). Some clones in this sample may be carry-over from other donors' samples.

This clonotype was detected a few times. The chain joins TRBV4-1 to TRBJ1-1; D is possibly TRBD1 (5 bases). There are 14 residues in the CDR3. V gave up 5 bases and J gave up 5 bases, with 15 bases separating them. The germline V gene has CDR1 MGHRA and CDR2 YSYEKL. The CDR3 sequence: CASSSGGEATEAFF. In DNA form, the CDR3 reads TGCGCCAGCAGCTCGGGGGGTGAGGCGACTGAAGCTTTCTTT.

This clonotype was detected many times. The J gene is TRBJ1-2, the V gene TRBV12-3 or TRBV12-4; the match to TRBD1 covers 9 bases. Trimming cost V 1 base and J 4 bases; bases outside gene matches: 4. There are 15 residues in the CDR3. This CDR3 reads CASSLGGTGIYGYTF. Written as DNA, the CDR3 is TGTGCCAGCAGTTTAGGCGGGACAGGGATCTATGGCTACACCTTC.

Only a few counts were recorded for this clonotype. The rearrangement joins TRBV19 to TRBJ1-2; D gene uncertain. Germline-derived CDR1 and CDR2 are LNHDA and SQIVND (reference sequence). V lost 4 bases, J lost 0 bases, and 6 bases lay in between. The CDR3 has 13 residues. The CDR3 protein is CASSKQSNYGYTF. CDR3 in DNA: TGTGCCAGTAGTAAACAGTCTAACTATGGCTACACCTTC.

V gene TRBV19 combines with J gene TRBJ2-1, with TRBD1 identical over 7 bases. The trim removed 7 bases at V and 6 bases at J, leaving 15 bases unmatched. Germline-derived CDR1 and CDR2 are LNHDA and SQIVND (reference sequence). The CDR3 covers 16 residues. CDR3 nucleotide sequence: TGTGCCAGTACCATATCGGGACAGATAACGGTCAATGAGCAGTTCTTC. As protein: CASTISGQITVNEQFF.

The V call is TRBV15, the J call TRBJ2-1; the match to TRBD1 covers 7 bases. V gave up 3 bases and J gave up 3 bases; unmatched junction bases: 8. The CDR3 is made up of 16 amino acids. CDR1 and CDR2 from the germline V gene are LNHNV and YYDKDF (reference sequence). CDR3 amino acids: CATSSLGAGGYNEQFF. CDR3 nucleotides: TGTGCCACCAGCAGCCTGGGCGCAGGGGGCTACAATGAGCAGTTCTTC.

The CDR3 loop reads CASSYPSGGGGYTF. In nucleotides, the CDR3 is TGTGCCAGCAGTTACCCGAGTGGGGGCGGCGGCTACACCTTC. The rearrangement links TRBV6-2 or TRBV6-3 to TRBJ1-2; maybe TRBD1 (6 bases). V lost 2 bases, J lost 8 bases, and 15 bases lay in between. This CDR3 has 14 amino acids. Germline V gene data show CDR1 as MNHEY and CDR2 as SVGEGT.

This clonotype was observed at least ten times. The rearrangement uses TRBV30 and TRBJ1-2, with D perhaps TRBD1 (6 bases). The V end lost 2 bases, the J end lost 2 bases, and 12 bases lay between the germline ends. The CDR3 is made up of 14 amino acids. Germline CDR1 is GTSNPN and CDR2 is SVGIG (reference sequence). The CDR3 region has the DNA TGTGCCTGGAGTTCTGACAGGTTAAACTATGGCTACACCTTC. The encoded protein is CAWSSDRLNYGYTF.

This chain links TRBV6-2 or TRBV6-3 with TRBJ2-1; 8 nucleotides match TRBD1. CDR1 and CDR2 from the germline V gene are MNHEY and SVGEGT. The CDR3 spans 13 residues. The trim removed 6 bases at V and 6 bases at J, leaving 4 bases unmatched. DNA of the CDR3: TGTGCCAGCAGCGAGACAGGGGTCAATGAGCAGTTCTTC. The encoded protein is CASSETGVNEQFF.

This chain joins TRBV12-3 or TRBV12-4 and TRBJ1-1; 8 positions match TRBD1. The CDR3 contains 13 residues. V gave up 7 bases and J gave up 9 bases; unmatched junction bases: 10. This CDR3 is CASIRGQVGKAFF. DNA of the CDR3: TGTGCCAGCATCAGGGGGCAGGTCGGGAAAGCTTTCTTT.

The chain recombines TRBV5-4 with TRBJ1-1, with D unclear. There are 16 residues in the CDR3. Trimming cost V 3 bases and J 0 bases, with 15 bases left between them. Germline CDR1 is SGHNT and CDR2 is YYREEE (reference sequence). The CDR3 DNA sequence: TGTGCCAGCAGCTCACGGGAGACTTTTATGAACACTGAAGCTTTCTTT. Translation gives CASSSRETFMNTEAFF.

The chain is built from TRBV9 and TRBJ1-2; D not resolved. Per germline, CDR1 SGDLS and CDR2 YYNGEE. This CDR3 has 13 residues. V was trimmed by 0 bases and J by 0 bases, leaving 3 bases between them. In DNA form, the CDR3 reads TGTGCCAGCAGCGTAGACGCTAACTATGGCTACACCTTC. It is translated as CASSVDANYGYTF.

To note about this clonotype: The CDR3 does not end in the conserved phenylalanine or tryptophan, so this is likely a read error. The chain carries TRBV5-1 and TRBJ2-7; TRBD1 matches 8 bases. V gave up 4 bases and J gave up 2 bases; unmatched junction bases: 5. The CDR3 extends over 14 amino acids. CDR1 is SGHRS, CDR2 YFSETQ, per germline. This CDR3 reads CASSPGQGAYEQYL. In DNA, the CDR3 is TGCGCCAGCAGCCCCGGACAGGGTGCCTACGAGCAGTACTTA.

In this sample, this clonotype turned up a few times. This rearrangement joins TRBV7-2 to TRBJ2-7; possible D gene TRBD1, 6 bases. The CDR3 contains 14 residues. Germline V gives CDR1 SGHTA, CDR2 FQGNSA. Trimming removed 3 bases from V and 7 bases from J, with 16 bases in between. The DNA of the CDR3 is TGTGCCAGCAGCTTTTCAGGGGCCGGGCGGGAGCAGTACTTC. Translating it yields CASSFSGAGREQYF. The complete variable domain, with remaining parts taken from reference TRBV7-2 and TRBJ2-7, reads GAGVSQSPSNKVTEKGKDVELRCDPISGHTALYWYRQSLGQGLEFLIYFQGNSAPDKSGLPSDRFSAERTGGSVSTLTIQRTQQEDSAVYLCASSFSGAGREQYFGPGTRLTVT.

This clonotype was seen a handful of times. The chain links TRBV28 to TRBJ2-1; D possibly corresponds to TRBD1 (5 bases). CDR1 is MDHEN and CDR2 is SYDVKM in the germline V gene. The V end lost 2 bases, the J end lost 0 bases, and 11 bases lay between the germline ends. The CDR3 runs 16 residues. DNA for the CDR3: TGTGCCAGCAGTTTAAGGGGCCCGAGCTCCTACAATGAGCAGTTCTTC. The encoded protein is CASSLRGPSSYNEQFF.

A remark on this clonotype: No conserved phenylalanine or tryptophan is present at the end of the CDR3, so a read error is the likely explanation. This sequence joins TRBV11-2 and TRBJ1-3, with 7 positions matching TRBD1. V trimming: 2 bases; J trimming: 0 bases; junction bases outside the gene matches: 1. Germline CDR1 is SGHAT and CDR2 is FQNNGV. This CDR3 comprises 15 residues. CDR3 DNA: TGTGCCAGCAGCTTACGGGACAGCTCTGGAAACACCATATATTTG. This sequence encodes CASSLRDSSGNTIYL.

This chain connects TRBV10-3 to TRBJ1-4; D remains ambiguous. V was pared by 3 bases and J by 8 bases, with 7 bases between. The CDR3 loop spans 12 amino acids. Germline V lookup: CDR1 ENHRY, CDR2 SYGVKD. As DNA, the CDR3 is TGTGCCATCAGTGAAGGTCCCGAAAAACTGTTTTTT. This encodes CAISEGPEKLFF.

In its sample, this clonotype was seen many times. The chain joins TRBV7-6 to TRBJ1-5; tentative D call: TRBD1 (5 bases). The CDR3 runs 15 residues. V shed 2 bases and J shed 3 bases, with 11 bases lying between them. Germline V CDR1 and CDR2: SGHVS, FNYEAQ. The chain's CDR3 is CASSLSREANQPQHF. CDR3 coding DNA: TGTGCCAGCAGCTTAAGCAGGGAGGCCAATCAGCCCCAGCATTTT.

This chain links TRBV20-1 with TRBJ2-3; a weak D match, TRBD1 (5 bases). V lost 3 bases to trimming and J lost 5 bases, with 21 bases between them. Germline CDR1 is DFQATT and CDR2 is SNEGSKA (reference sequence). The CDR3 totals 16 residues. The CDR3 nucleotides are TGCAGTGCTAGTTTGGGGCCAGGAACTCCGTTAGATACGCAGTATTTT. It encodes CSASLGPGTPLDTQYF.

This clonotype was seen many times. This chain links TRBV12-3 or TRBV12-4 with TRBJ1-3; D gene uncertain. The CDR3 extends over 12 amino acids. V was shortened by 6 bases and J by 4 bases, with 7 bases between the two germline ends. CDR3 in amino acids: CASSLRGNTIYF. CDR3 sequence (DNA): TGTGCCAGCAGCCTCAGGGGAAACACCATATATTTT.